This TCR beta chain was retrieved from a study of shared clonotypes between healthy human individuals. V was shortened by 2 bases and J by 1 base, with 15 bases between the two germline ends. This CDR3 is 16 amino acids long. CDR1 is MGHRA, CDR2 YSYEKL, per germline. Naive CD8 populations comprised CD45RO-negative cells positively selected for CCR7, excluding terminally differentiated effector memory CD45RA+ cells. On this clone: The antigen remains undetermined.

Each PCR replicate from the sorted subsets contained 150 to 250 ng DNA, which is about 31,000 T cell genomes. Libraries were prepared by immunoSEQ multiplex PCR; TCRdb keeps only in-frame clonotypes and omits some of them. The table has about 2.2 million clones, just over 90% seen once. Regarding the study as a whole: Enrolling few donors narrowed the genetic and exposure-history diversity that was represented.

This TCR was sampled from a man aged 18 to 29 in good health. Some clones in this sample may be carry-over from other donors' samples. The chain uses TRBV4-1 and TRBJ2-7; TRBD2 is a possible D gene (6 bases). Source material: naive CD8+ T cells from PBMCs. The CDR3 spells CASSQTNLAWSYEQYF. CDR3 DNA sequence: TGCGCCAGCAGCCAAACAAACCTAGCGTGGTCCTACGAGCAGTACTTC.